A selection of T cell receptor beta chains follows, all from one sample in a study of shared clonotypes between healthy human individuals. Clones were read by immunoSEQ multiplex PCR, and TCRdb kept only the in-frame ones, dropping some. The sample includes 2 million to 2.5 million clones, about nine tenths of them seen just once. The sequencing input was naive CD4+ T cells from PBMCs. These receptors came from a man aged 18-30 years in good health. Some clones in this sample may be carry-over from other donors' samples. Each CDR3 is given with its conserved first and last residue. Clone size appears in some rows only: once, few, many, or a class for an expanded clone.

CDR3 protein,V gene,J gene,clone size
CASSLAYRNQETQYF,TRBV5-1,TRBJ2-5,-
CASSQAYNYGYTF,TRBV7-9,TRBJ1-2,-
CASSQVRINSQTGELFF,TRBV4-1,TRBJ2-2,-
CASRRTGTYGYTF,TRBV27,TRBJ1-2,once
CASSSRDRGTGELFF,TRBV11-3,TRBJ2-2,-
CASYEAWDNEQFF,TRBV2,TRBJ2-1,-
CASSLSTGVQPQHF,TRBV5-1,TRBJ1-5,-
CASSLFRQTGRRTEAFF,TRBV5-6,TRBJ1-1,-
CASSLGSSVSGANVLTF,TRBV7-2,TRBJ2-6,-
CASTQAGGLGGYTF,TRBV5-4,TRBJ1-2,few
CASSLNTVGGQPQHF,TRBV7-8,TRBJ1-5,-
CASSETQQGKLFF,TRBV5-1,TRBJ1-4,-
CASRVRDAGNTIYF,TRBV7-9,TRBJ1-3,-
CASDREGSQPQHF,TRBV2,TRBJ1-5,-
CASSFGGATQPQHF,TRBV27,TRBJ1-5,-
CASSLAGLNYGYTF,TRBV5-6,TRBJ1-2,-
CASSLGQGLNEKLFF,TRBV7-8,TRBJ1-4,-
CASSEVRTVGNEQFF,TRBV10-1,TRBJ2-1,few
CASSLGGYLVHTDTQYF,TRBV5-6,TRBJ2-3,few
CASSLGGGALSYNEQFF,TRBV7-8,TRBJ2-1,-
CASSRSGGRTEAFF,TRBV11-2,TRBJ1-1,-
CASSPTGGSDTQYF,TRBV18,TRBJ2-3,-
CASREGVQGTYEQYF,TRBV5-1,TRBJ2-7,-
CASSGQGQGLTATF,TRBV2,TRBJ2-7,-
CASSLGHGNQPQHF,TRBV5-1,TRBJ1-5,-
CASSFTGYEQYF,TRBV2,TRBJ2-7,-
CASSLRDGYTF,TRBV28,TRBJ1-2,-
CASSLERGLAGAGYNEQFF,TRBV7-3,TRBJ2-1,-